These 14 T cell receptor beta chains originate from one sample sequenced in a study of cytomegalovirus exposure and HLA in healthy donors. This PCR relied on a set of 60 Vbeta primers and 13 Jbeta primers. The data were produced by immunoSEQ multiplex PCR, yet TCRdb's version contains in-frame clones alone and is incomplete. The sample lists approximately 210,000 clones, roughly 81% occurring once. Input material: PBMCs. The receptors here all came from a woman in her 30s in good health and CMV-seropositive.

This rearrangement joins TRBV19 to TRBJ2-1; D not certain. The germline V and J ends were trimmed by 7 bases and 8 bases, with 12 bases remaining between them. This CDR3 spans 12 amino acids. The germline V gene has CDR1 LNHDA and CDR2 SQIVND (reference sequence). The CDR3 region is CASKSLSDEQFF. In DNA form, the CDR3 reads TGTGCCAGTAAAAGCCTATCCGATGAGCAGTTCTTC.

The V call is TRBV5-4, the J call TRBJ2-5; possible D gene TRBD2, 6 bases. CDR3 length equals 16 residues. Looked up from germline, CDR1 is SGHNT and CDR2 is YYREEE (reference sequence). The ends were cut back, 2 bases at V and 4 bases at J, with 18 bases in the middle. As DNA, the CDR3 is TGTGCCAGCAGCTTCCAACTAGCCACGGTGCGAGAGACCCAGTACTTC. Protein sequence: CASSFQLATVRETQYF.

The V and J genes are TRBV4-2 and TRBJ2-5; 9 bases align to TRBD2. After removal of 3 bases from V and 0 bases from J, the junction contained 8 bases not matched to a gene. The CDR3 is 17 residues long. Germline V gives CDR1 LGHNA, CDR2 YNFKEQ. In DNA, the CDR3 is TGTGCCAGCAGCCATCACGGGAGCGGGGGGAACCAAGAGACCCAGTACTTC. Its translation: CASSHHGSGGNQETQYF.

The CDR3 DNA reads as TGTGCCAGCAGTCCCTCGAGGACAGGGGGATTCGACGAGCAGTACTTC. This encodes CASSPSRTGGFDEQYF. The chain has TRBV28 and TRBJ2-7; 10 positions match TRBD1. The CDR3 contains 16 residues. The germline V gene encodes CDR1 MDHEN and CDR2 SYDVKM. V gave up 5 bases and J gave up 5 bases; unmatched junction bases: 12. The entire variable domain, with the rest obtained from reference TRBV28 and TRBJ2-7, is as follows: DVKVTQSSRYLVKRTGEKVFLECVQDMDHENMFWYRQDPGLGLRLIYFSYDVKMKEKGDIPEGYSVSREKKERFSLILESASTNQTSMYLCASSPSRTGGFDEQYFGPGTRLTVT.

The chain employs TRBV28 and TRBJ2-3; D is unclear. The CDR3 runs to 12 residues. Trimming removed 8 bases from V and 1 base from J, with 7 bases in between. The germline gives CDR1 MDHEN, CDR2 SYDVKM. CDR3 sequence: CASGLGTDTQYF. In DNA, the CDR3 is TGTGCCAGCGGCCTGGGCACAGATACGCAGTATTTT.

Here the CDR3 reads CSAGAIGPWTEAFF. The CDR3 nucleotides are TGCAGCGCTGGGGCAATCGGTCCGTGGACTGAAGCTTTCTTT. V is TRBV29-1 and J is TRBJ1-1; perhaps TRBD1 as D (5 bases). The CDR3 spans 14 residues. Per the germline V gene, CDR1 is SQVTM and CDR2 is ANQGSEA. Trimming pared 7 bases from V and 5 bases from J, leaving 20 bases between.

V usage is TRBV7-8 and J usage is TRBJ2-7; a weak D match, TRBD2 (6 bases). CDR3 size: 15 residues. Trimming removed 6 bases from V and 3 bases from J, with 18 bases in between. Germline V gives CDR1 SGHVS, CDR2 FQNEAQ. CDR3 residues: CASSPGTSTYYEQYF. The CDR3 nucleotides read TGTGCCAGCAGTCCGGGGACTTCAACCTACTACGAGCAGTACTTC.

This chain joins TRBV28 and TRBJ1-2; a possible D gene is TRBD1 (5 bases). CDR3 length: 13 residues. The germline CDR1 and CDR2 sequences are MDHEN and SYDVKM. V was trimmed by 7 bases and J by 1 base, leaving 10 bases between them. Here the CDR3 reads CASIQAFNYGYTF. The CDR3 bases are TGTGCCAGCATACAGGCGTTTAACTATGGCTACACCTTC.

This clone has a single count. The rearrangement joins TRBV2 to TRBJ2-6; D gene uncertain. The CDR3 runs 14 residues. The V gene's germline CDR1 is SNHLY and CDR2 FYNNEI. Trimming pared 6 bases from V and 1 base from J, leaving 7 bases between. The CDR3 bases are TGTGCCAGCAGCGAGGAGTCTGGGGCCAACGTCCTGACTTTC. Translating it yields CASSEESGANVLTF. Drawing the rest from reference TRBV2 and TRBJ2-6, the complete variable domain is EPEVTQTPSHQVTQMGQEVILRCVPISNHLYFYWYRQILGQKVEFLVSFYNNEISEKSEIFDDQFSVERPDGSNFTLKIRSTKLEDSAMYFCASSEESGANVLTFGAGSRLTVL.

The V call is TRBV30, the J call TRBJ1-1; D is ambiguous. The germline gives CDR1 GTSNPN, CDR2 SVGIG (reference sequence). The CDR3 consists of 14 residues. Trimming removed 5 bases at V and 7 bases at J, with 20 bases between. CDR3 nucleotides: TGTGCCTGGGGCTCCCCATACAGACGCAGTGAAGCTTTCTTT. Amino acid sequence: CAWGSPYRRSEAFF.

The V and J genes are TRBV6-1 and TRBJ1-5; D perhaps matches TRBD1 (5 bases). Per the germline V gene, CDR1 is MNHNS and CDR2 is SASEGT. With 3 bases removed from V and 11 bases from J, the gap between germline ends came to 20 bases. The CDR3 sequence is 15 residues long. CDR3 bases: TGTGCCAGCAGTGATACCAGACAGATCCCCAGGTCCCAGCATTTT. Its protein is CASSDTRQIPRSQHF.

This clone was seen only once. The J gene is TRBJ2-2, the V gene TRBV7-2, with 8 nucleotides matching TRBD2. CDR1 SGHTA and CDR2 FQGNSA come from the germline V gene. The CDR3 runs to 16 residues. The J segment lost 3 bases and the V segment lost 1 base, leaving 4 bases of the junction unmatched. CDR3 residues: CASSLGSGKYTGELFF. CDR3 DNA sequence: TGTGCCAGCAGCTTAGGTAGCGGGAAATACACCGGGGAGCTGTTTTTT. The full variable domain, with the rest looked up from reference TRBV7-2 and TRBJ2-2, is GAGVSQSPSNKVTEKGKDVELRCDPISGHTALYWYRQSLGQGLEFLIYFQGNSAPDKSGLPSDRFSAERTGGSVSTLTIQRTQQEDSAVYLCASSLGSGKYTGELFFGEGSRLTVL.

This clone was detected a few times. The chain recombines TRBV2 with TRBJ1-2, with a tentative D call TRBD1 (5 bases). Germline values: CDR1 SNHLY, CDR2 FYNNEI. V dropped 5 bases and J dropped 7 bases, with 8 bases sitting between them. The length of the CDR3 is 11 residues. CDR3 in DNA: TGTGCCAGCAGTTACAGGCCTGGCTACACCTTC. Translation: CASSYRPGYTF.

The CDR3 nucleotides are TGTGCCAGCAGCACCCGAGCGGATTTTTGGACTGAAGCTTTCTTT. As protein: CASSTRADFWTEAFF. The chain is built from TRBV9 and TRBJ1-1; D is unclear. CDR1 and CDR2 from the germline V gene are SGDLS and YYNGEE. CDR3 size: 15 residues. V gave up 4 bases and J gave up 5 bases, with 18 bases separating them. Using reference TRBV9 and TRBJ1-1 for the parts outside the CDR3, the full variable domain is DSGVTQTPKHLITATGQRVTLRCSPRSGDLSVYWYQQSLDQGLQFLIQYYNGEERAKGNILERFSAQQFPDLHSELNLSSLELGDSALYFCASSTRADFWTEAFFGQGTRLTVV.